Listed below are T cell receptor beta chains from one sample, sequenced in a study of cytomegalovirus exposure and HLA in healthy donors. Sequenced by immunoSEQ multiplex PCR; TCRdb stores in-frame clones only, minus some. The sample shows over 150,000 clones, 73% of them seen only once. Input material: PBMCs. These receptors all stem from a young woman in good health and CMV-seropositive. The CDR3 runs from the conserved cysteine through the conserved F or W. The D gene is left open where the match is weak. Size values are once, few and many counts, or a class for expanded clones, and some rows have none.

TRBJ1-2,.,.,TRBV5-4,TGTGCCAGCAGCCAGGGACACTCTCCGGGCTACACCTTC,CASSQGHSPGYTF
TRBJ1-6,TRBD1,.,TRBV30,TGTGCCTGGGGGACAGGGAGGTCCTATAATTCACCCCTCCACTTT,CAWGTGRSYNSPLHF
TRBJ1-2,TRBD1,.,TRBV6-6,TGTGCCAGCACTCCCCTCGACAGGGAAGGCTATGGCTACACCTTC,CASTPLDREGYGYTF
TRBJ1-2,.,.,TRBV11-2,TGTGCCAGCAGCCGGACGGGGGGCTACACCTTC,CASSRTGGYTF
TRBJ1-2,TRBD1,.,TRBV7-9,TGTGCCAGCACCCCCCGGGACAGGGAACCCGGATATCATGGCTACACCTTC,CASTPRDREPGYHGYTF
TRBJ2-3,TRBD1,.,TRBV6-1,TGTGCCAGCAGTGAAGAATGGGCTACAGGGGCAGGCAGTAAGATCACAAGGGATACGCAGTATTTT,CASSEEWATGAGSKITRDTQYF
TRBJ2-2,TRBD1,.,TRBV27,TGTGCCAGCCTCAGACAGGGGGACACCGGGGAGCTGTTTTTT,CASLRQGDTGELFF
TRBJ1-1,.,.,TRBV18,TGTGCCAGCTCACCACCAGCGAACACTGAAGCTTTCTTT,CASSPPANTEAFF
TRBJ2-1,.,.,TRBV10-3,TGTGCCATCAGTGAGTCAGGTCAGGTACCTAACAATGAGCAGTTCTTC,CAISESGQVPNNEQFF
TRBJ2-7,TRBD1,few,TRBV6-6,TGTGCCAGCAGTTATCGCAGAGGACAGGGGTCCTACGAGCAGTACTTC,CASSYRRGQGSYEQYF
TRBJ1-4,TRBD1,once,TRBV9,TGTGCCAGCAGCGCAACAGGGGTGACTAATGAAAAACTGTTTTTT,CASSATGVTNEKLFF
TRBJ1-4,.,.,TRBV5-1,TGCGCTAGCAGCAGAAATTGGGGAGGGGAAATAGAAAAACTGTTTTTT,CASSRNWGGEIEKLFF
TRBJ2-2,TRBD1,.,TRBV28,TGTGCCAGCATTCGGGACAGTAACACCGGGGAGCTGTTTTTT,CASIRDSNTGELFF
TRBJ2-1,.,.,TRBV6-6,TGTGCCAGCAGACAGGCCCCCTCCTACAATGAGCAGTTCTTC,CASRQAPSYNEQFF
TRBJ2-7,.,.,TRBV4-2,TGTGCCAGCAGCCAGCTCGGTACTCCCCACGAGCAGTACTTC,CASSQLGTPHEQYF
TRBJ2-7,.,.,TRBV9,TGTGCCAGCAGCGCCTCCGGGATCCCCACCTACGAGCAGTACTTC,CASSASGIPTYEQYF
TRBJ2-1,.,.,TRBV19,TGTGCCAGTAAACAGGGAAGGGCTAGCGGATACTACAATGAGCAGTTCTTC,CASKQGRASGYYNEQFF
TRBJ1-2,TRBD1,few,TRBV7-9,TGTGCCAGCAGCTTACATGGACAGGTTGGCAATCTTGGCTACACCTTC,CASSLHGQVGNLGYTF
TRBJ2-5,.,.,TRBV5-5,TGTGCCAGCAGCTTGGTCTTCCAAGAGACCCAGTACTTC,CASSLVFQETQYF
TRBJ1-5,.,.,TRBV30,TGTGCCTGGAGCAGGGGTCGGGCCGGTGGCAATCAGCCCCAGCATTTT,CAWSRGRAGGNQPQHF
TRBJ2-3,TRBD2,.,TRBV13,TGTGCCAGCAGCTTAGGACTAGCGGGGGGCTCTAGCACAGATACGCAGTATTTT,CASSLGLAGGSSTDTQYF
TRBJ1-1,TRBD1,.,TRBV27,TGTGCCAGCAGTTTATCTTCAGGGGGCACTGAAGCTTTCTTT,CASSLSSGGTEAFF
TRBJ2-2,TRBD1,.,TRBV7-9,TGTGCCAGCAGCCCCTTGGACAGGAGCACCGGGGAGCTGTTTTTT,CASSPLDRSTGELFF
TRBJ2-4,TRBD1,.,TRBV23-1,TGCGCCAACCCGGGACAGGGGGCAATAGCCAAAAACATTCAGTACTTC,CANPGQGAIAKNIQYF
TRBJ1-2,.,few,TRBV2,TGTGCCAGCAGGGTGACAGTTACGGATGGCTACACCTTC,CASRVTVTDGYTF
TRBJ2-2,.,.,TRBV2,TGTGCCAGCAGTGACCGGCGGGGAGGCACCGGGGAGCTGTTTTTT,CASSDRRGGTGELFF
TRBJ1-5,TRBD1,.,TRBV7-8,TGTGCCAGCAGCTCCGCGGGACAGGGAAATCAGCCCCAGCATTTT,CASSSAGQGNQPQHF
TRBJ1-5,.,.,TRBV19,TGTGCCAGTAGCTCGGAGGGCAATCAGCCCCAGCATTTT,CASSSEGNQPQHF
TRBJ2-1,.,.,TRBV9,TGTGCCAGCACGGGGGACCCCTACAATGAGCAGTTCTTC,CASTGDPYNEQFF
TRBJ2-7,TRBD1,.,TRBV7-9,TGTTCCAGCAGCTCAAATCCGGGACAGGACTCCTACGAGCAGTACTTC,CSSSSNPGQDSYEQYF
TRBJ2-7,TRBD1,few,TRBV5-6,TGTGCCAGCAGCAGAGCAGGGGGCGCCTTACCGTCCTCCTACGAGCAGTACTTC,CASSRAGGALPSSYEQYF
TRBJ1-1,TRBD1,.,TRBV7-9,TGTGCCAGCAGCCGCGGGGAGACAGGGTTTGGCACTGAAGCTTTCTTT,CASSRGETGFGTEAFF
TRBJ1-1,.,.,TRBV7-2,TGTGCCAGCAGCTTACTAGCAGGGGTGAACACTGAAGCTTTCTTT,CASSLLAGVNTEAFF
TRBJ2-1,TRBD2,.,TRBV7-6,TGTGCCAGCAGCTTAGGCGAGGGGCCTAGCGGTTACAATGAGCAGTTCTTC,CASSLGEGPSGYNEQFF